One T cell receptor (beta chain) is described in this entry. The antigen is undetermined. The junction does not match germline at one end; this may be a read error. The germline V gene has CDR1 LGHNA and CDR2 YNFKEQ. CDR3 size: 15 residues. Co-extracting RNA and DNA was done with roughly 17-34 mg of unsorted bulk tissue as input. The record originates from a study of tumor-infiltrating lymphocytes in primary liver carcinoma. The overall study: Patients, male and female, were 30 to 69 years old. Overall study findings and caveats: Tumors had a top-250-clone fraction that was significantly higher than blood (p = 0.039). Overlap in tumor-adjacent and tumor-blood pairs fell below that of tumor region pairs.

The input was about 500 ng total RNA; TCR beta cDNA was made from it with a constant-region primer. The TCR beta library was amplified through three nested multiplex PCR rounds in a modified ARM-PCR procedure. Forward primers for TRBV1-TRBV30 and a C-beta reverse primer served the first two PCR rounds, at roughly 10 cycles each. TCRdb analysed the multiplex PCR reads with MiXCR anew, one entry per CDR3 protein. Here the sample spans fewer than 200,000 distinct CDR3 sequences, around four fifths being singletons. The chain combines TRBV4-2 with TRBJ2-1, with D perhaps assigned TRBD1 or TRBD2 (5 bases each). Source material: tumor tissue from primary liver carcinoma. The TCR was taken from a man in his forties with primary liver carcinoma and hepatitis B virus infection. CDR3 sequence: CTSSPVLGDHNEQFF. Written as DNA, the CDR3 is TGTACCAGCAGCCCTGTGCTAGGGGACCACAATGAGCAGTTCTTC.